The T cell receptor beta chain described here comes from a study of low-dose radiotherapy and immunotherapy resistance in tumors. Study information: Aspirin 300 mg, taken orally and daily, was given to patients for four cycles from cycle 1 day 1.

Regarding this clonotype: A single base separates this from a much larger clone, so it may be a read error.

Time point described: after trial treatment. Treatment indicated: LDRT plus nivolumab, ipilimumab, low-dose cyclophosphamide and aspirin (RACIN trial). Covering alpha and beta chains, TRAV- and TRBV-specific primers were used for the first-strand cDNA. Using a constant-region primer together with a V-primer adapter, TCRs were subjected to around 20 PCR cycles of amplification. In vitro transcription amplified the mRNA that had been isolated. TCRdb re-called the reads through MiXCR, storing one row per CDR3 protein. The sample lists about 100,000 distinct CDR3 sequences; around 21% were seen once. The TCR sequence derives from a male donor with prostate cancer. Sample: PBMCs, taken after low-dose radiotherapy plus immunotherapy.

The CDR3 DNA is TGCGCCAGCAGCCAGGAGCGGGGGGGTATCTATGAGCAGTACTTC. Translating gives CASSQERGGIYEQYF. The V gene is TRBV4-3, the J gene TRBJ2-7; 10 bases fit TRBD2. The CDR3 is made up of 15 amino acids. Germline CDR1 and CDR2: LGHNA and YSLEER. V trimming: 3 bases; J trimming: 7 bases; junction bases outside the gene matches: 9.